These 29 T cell receptor beta chains were all obtained from the same sample, sequenced in a study of radiation and T cells in renal cell carcinoma. The time point is: baseline pretreatment blood. Regarding treatment: 15 Gy SBRT to primary tumor, nephrectomy 4 weeks later. Clones were read by immunoSEQ multiplex PCR, and TCRdb kept only the in-frame ones, dropping some. The table includes about 49,000 clones, about 83% detected once. The source material was blood, sampled from a patient whose treatment included radiotherapy and nephrectomy. These receptor sequences come from a woman aged 70 to 79 with renal cell carcinoma.

This clone occurred once. The chain couples TRBV7-2 to TRBJ2-2; 11 nucleotides agree with TRBD2. CDR1 and CDR2 from the germline V gene are SGHTA and FQGNSA. V was pared by 2 bases and J by 6 bases, with 5 bases of the junction left unmatched. This CDR3 is built from 16 residues. The CDR3 is CASSLRLAGMAGELFF. Written as DNA, the CDR3 is TGTGCCAGCAGCTTACGACTAGCGGGGATGGCCGGGGAGCTGTTTTTT.

This chain joins TRBV5-4 and TRBJ2-5, with TRBD1 matching 8 bases. The CDR3 contains 15 residues. The germline CDR1 and CDR2 sequences are SGHNT and YYREEE (reference sequence). V shed 4 bases and J 5 bases; nucleotides not matched to a gene: 10. This CDR3 reads CASSPAGQGRETQYF. The CDR3 DNA follows: TGTGCCAGCAGCCCGGCCGGACAGGGAAGGGAGACCCAGTACTTC.

V is TRBV19 and J is TRBJ2-1, with D perhaps TRBD2 (7 bases). V was pared by 1 base and J by 2 bases, with 9 bases between. CDR3 size: 15 residues. Per germline, CDR1 LNHDA and CDR2 SQIVND (reference sequence). The CDR3: CASSIAGGPYNEQFF. Here the CDR3 DNA reads TGTGCCAGTAGTATAGCGGGGGGCCCCTACAATGAGCAGTTCTTC.

The CDR3 DNA follows: TGCGCCAGCAGCCGCAGACAGGGGGCCAATGAGCAGTTCTTC. It codes for CASSRRQGANEQFF. The rearrangement joins TRBV4-1 to TRBJ2-1; TRBD1 agrees at 10 bases. CDR1 MGHRA and CDR2 YSYEKL come from the germline V gene. V shed 4 bases, J shed 6 bases, and the junction held 3 bases outside the gene matches. CDR3 length equals 14 residues.

The V and J genes are TRBV10-3 and TRBJ2-7; D is perhaps TRBD2 (6 bases). This CDR3 region has 13 residues. The V end lost 7 bases, the J end lost 2 bases, and 12 bases lay between the germline ends. Germline V gene data show CDR1 as ENHRY and CDR2 as SYGVKD. The CDR3 DNA is TGTGCCATCAATGGCGGGGCCACCTACGAGCAGTACTTC. It specifies CAINGGATYEQYF.

This clone has more than one count but fewer than ten. The chain has TRBV29-1 and TRBJ2-7, with a tentative D call TRBD2 (6 bases). Germline V gene data show CDR1 as SQVTM and CDR2 as ANQGSEA. The V and J ends lost 7 bases and 6 bases respectively, with 13 bases between them. This CDR3 has 11 amino acids. The CDR3 DNA reads TGCAGCGCAGAGAGGGGAGGCGAGCAGTACTTC. Residues: CSAERGGEQYF.

This chain links TRBV10-2 with TRBJ2-7; 7 bases map to TRBD1. Germline V gene data show CDR1 as WSHSY and CDR2 as SAAADI. With 6 bases clipped from V and 2 bases from J, the junction kept 4 bases outside the gene matches. The CDR3 length is 13 residues. As DNA, the CDR3 is TGCGCCAGCAGGGACAGGCTTCCCTACGAGCAGTACTTC. Its protein product is CASRDRLPYEQYF.

The CDR3 loop is CASSLAAGGRNEQFF. The CDR3 DNA reads as TGCGCCAGCAGCTTGGCAGCGGGAGGGCGGAATGAGCAGTTCTTC. The V and J genes are TRBV5-1 and TRBJ2-1; the match to TRBD2 covers 10 bases. CDR3 length: 15 residues. J lost 7 bases, V lost 0 bases, and 4 bases had no gene match. Germline V CDR1 and CDR2: SGHRS, YFSETQ.

The chain links TRBV6-1 to TRBJ1-5; no definite D call. This CDR3 contains 13 residues. The germline V gene has CDR1 MNHNS and CDR2 SASEGT. V was pared by 4 bases and J by 4 bases, with 8 bases between. In nucleotides, the CDR3 is TGTGCCAGCAGTGGGGAGGCGAATCAGCCCCAGCATTTT. Residues: CASSGEANQPQHF.

V and J are TRBV21-1 and TRBJ1-5. TRBV21-1 is a pseudogene segment. The length of the CDR3 is 15 residues. The CDR3 DNA is TGTGCCAGCAGCAAAGTGGGGACGTGCAATCAGCCCCAGCATTTT. Its protein is CASSKVGTCNQPQHF.

In regard to this clone: A junction boundary mismatches the germline segment, possibly from a read error. This chain connects TRBV5-1 to TRBJ2-7; 7 bases agree with TRBD2. The CDR3 consists of 15 residues. Germline CDR1 and CDR2: SGHRS and YFSETQ. The CDR3 coding sequence is TGCGCCAGCAGCGGAGAGCGGGGCCTTCGCGACGAGCAGTGCTTC. It translates to CASSGERGLRDEQCF.

V gene TRBV27 combines with J gene TRBJ1-1; D is undetermined. Per the germline V gene, CDR1 is MNHEY and CDR2 is SMNVEV (reference sequence). The CDR3 covers 14 residues. V lost 0 bases and J 1 base, leaving 6 bases between the germline ends. As DNA, the CDR3 is TGTGCCAGCAGTTTATCGAACAAGAACACTGAAGCTTTCTTT. Protein: CASSLSNKNTEAFF.

The chain joins TRBV5-1 to TRBJ1-6; a weak D match, TRBD1 (5 bases). The CDR3 spans 14 residues. The germline CDR1 and CDR2 sequences are SGHRS and YFSETQ. The V and J ends lost 0 bases and 8 bases respectively, with 9 bases between them. The CDR3 coding sequence is TGCGCCAGCAGCTTGGGTGGGACTGATTCACCCCTCCACTTT. Translation gives CASSLGGTDSPLHF.

The chain is built from TRBV5-1 and TRBJ2-3; 7 bases are a match to TRBD2. CDR3 length: 15 residues. The ends lost 0 bases at V and 1 base at J; junction bases unmatched: 2. Germline CDR1 SGHRS, CDR2 YFSETQ. DNA for the CDR3: TGCGCCAGCAGCTTGGATGCGGGGGGCACAGATACGCAGTATTTT. Encoded protein: CASSLDAGGTDTQYF.

This chain joins TRBV11-2 and TRBJ2-5; D is uncertain. Germline CDR1 and CDR2: SGHAT and FQNNGV. V lost 3 bases, J lost 4 bases, and 12 bases lay in between. There are 14 residues in the CDR3. CDR3 DNA sequence: TGTGCCAGCAGCTTGACACTTAATGGAGAGACCCAGTACTTC. Translating gives CASSLTLNGETQYF.

This clone is a singleton in its sample. The V gene is TRBV7-2, the J gene TRBJ2-2, with D tentatively TRBD1 (5 bases). From germline, CDR1 is SGHTA and CDR2 FQGNSA. The CDR3 has 17 amino acids. Trimming shortened V by 3 bases and J by 3 bases, and 17 bases separated the two germline ends. The chain's CDR3 is CASSFRHATVYTGELFF. The CDR3 nucleotides are TGTGCCAGCAGCTTTAGGCACGCGACAGTTTACACCGGGGAGCTGTTTTTT.

This chain joins TRBV5-1 and TRBJ2-7, with 7 bases matching TRBD1. Germline CDR1 is SGHRS and CDR2 is YFSETQ. V trimming: 4 bases; J trimming: 5 bases; junction bases outside the gene matches: 15. The CDR3 has 16 amino acids. DNA for the CDR3: TGCGCCAGCAGCCCTAACGCCGGGACAGAACTGGACGAGCAGTACTTC. The encoded protein is CASSPNAGTELDEQYF.

This sequence joins TRBV28 and TRBJ1-5, with 7 bases lining up with TRBD1. After removal of 5 bases from V and 2 bases from J, the junction contained 9 bases not matched to a gene. Germline V gene lookup returns CDR1 MDHEN and CDR2 SYDVKM. The CDR3 consists of 16 residues. The CDR3 sequence: CASSVETGFGNQPQHF. CDR3 coding DNA: TGTGCCAGCAGTGTAGAGACAGGGTTTGGCAATCAGCCCCAGCATTTT.

The chain is built from TRBV9 and TRBJ1-6, with TRBD1 matching over 7 bases. V shed 4 bases, J shed 6 bases, and the junction held 7 bases outside the gene matches. CDR1 and CDR2 (germline): SGDLS, YYNGEE. The CDR3 totals 15 residues. The CDR3 region is CASSPGTVANSPLHF. CDR3 sequence (DNA): TGTGCCAGCAGCCCAGGGACAGTCGCTAATTCACCCCTCCACTTT.

V gene TRBV18 combines with J gene TRBJ1-2; possibly TRBD1 for D (6 bases). CDR3 size: 13 residues. The V gene lost 3 bases and the J gene lost 6 bases, with 11 bases spanning the gap. Germline lookup yields CDR1 KGHSH and CDR2 LQKENI. The CDR3: CASSPRQVDGYTF. The CDR3 region has the DNA TGTGCCAGCTCACCTCGACAGGTCGATGGCTACACCTTC. The full variable domain, rest sourced from reference TRBV18 and TRBJ1-2, is NAGVMQNPRHLVRRRGQEARLRCSPMKGHSHVYWYRQLPEEGLKFMVYLQKENIIDESGMPKERFSAEFPKEGPSILRIQQVVRGDSAAYFCASSPRQVDGYTFGSGTRLTVV.

The chain links TRBV19 to TRBJ1-3; 7 bases match TRBD1. Germline V CDR1 and CDR2: LNHDA, SQIVND (reference sequence). The CDR3 extends over 14 amino acids. J was trimmed by 7 bases and V by 2 bases; bases with no gene match: 5. The CDR3 loop reads CASSIPGQVNTIYF. The CDR3 DNA reads TGTGCCAGTAGTATACCCGGACAGGTGAACACCATATATTTT.

DNA for the CDR3: TGTGCTAGTGGTTTGGCCGGGATCCTGGGGGAAAAACTGTTTTTT. Its translation is CASGLAGILGEKLFF. The rearrangement uses TRBV12-5 and TRBJ1-4, with D hard to call. The germline V and J ends were trimmed by 1 base and 8 bases, with 14 bases remaining between them. Germline CDR1 LGHNT, CDR2 FRNRAP. This CDR3 is built from 15 residues.

This clone came up a few times. This chain connects TRBV18 to TRBJ2-5, with a possible D match to TRBD1 (5 bases). The germline CDR1 and CDR2 sequences are KGHSH and LQKENI. With 5 bases removed from V and 4 bases from J, the gap between germline ends came to 20 bases. The length of the CDR3 is 16 residues. The CDR3 DNA reads as TGTGCCAGCTCAAATCTGGCAGGGCCCAACAGAGAGACCCAGTACTTC. The encoded protein is CASSNLAGPNRETQYF.

The chain recombines TRBV27 with TRBJ2-7, with TRBD1 as a possible D gene (6 bases). Per the germline V gene, CDR1 is MNHEY and CDR2 is SMNVEV (reference sequence). Trimming left V 2 bases short and J 7 bases short, with 15 bases between. This CDR3 comprises 14 residues. CDR3 nucleotide sequence: TGTGCCAGCAGTTTAGCAGGGGTCTGGAAGGAGCAGTACTTC. Protein: CASSLAGVWKEQYF.

The chain uses TRBV4-3 and TRBJ1-3, with a tentative D call TRBD1 (6 bases). The CDR3 is made up of 20 amino acids. Germline values: CDR1 LGHNA, CDR2 YSLEER. Deletions cut 3 bases from V and 0 bases from J, with 24 bases between. The CDR3 nucleotides are TGCGCCAGCAGCCAGAGCTCCGGGACACAGACTCGCCTCTCTGGAAACACCATATATTTT. It codes for CASSQSSGTQTRLSGNTIYF.

The chain couples TRBV7-8 to TRBJ2-7; D not resolved. V was shortened by 5 bases and J by 0 bases, with 14 bases between the two germline ends. The CDR3 contains 15 residues. Per germline, CDR1 SGHVS and CDR2 FQNEAQ. The CDR3 DNA follows: TGTGCCAGCAGCGGAGACCCTCTAAGCTCCTACGAGCAGTACTTC. This sequence encodes CASSGDPLSSYEQYF. Looking up the rest from reference TRBV7-8 and TRBJ2-7 gives the full variable domain: GAGVSQSPRYKVAKRGQDVALRCDPISGHVSLFWYQQALGQGPEFLTYFQNEAQLDKSGLPSDRFFAERPEGSVSTLKIQRTQQEDSAVYLCASSGDPLSSYEQYFGPGTRLTVT.

This sequence joins TRBV5-4 and TRBJ2-2, with D uncertain. The CDR3 contains 13 residues. The germline CDR1 and CDR2 sequences are SGHNT and YYREEE (reference sequence). V was trimmed by 1 base and J by 6 bases, leaving 7 bases between them. In DNA form, the CDR3 reads TGTGCCAGCAGCTTGCAAGGATCCGGGGAGCTGTTTTTT. Translation: CASSLQGSGELFF.

This chain uses TRBV7-3 with TRBJ1-1; D remains ambiguous. V lost 6 bases and J lost 0, with 11 bases in between. The CDR3 spans 14 residues. Germline V gene sequence: CDR1 SGHTA, CDR2 FQGTGA. The CDR3 DNA follows: TGTGCCAGCAGTTCCTTCCTCTTGAACACTGAAGCTTTCTTT. Its protein product is CASSSFLLNTEAFF.

The chain uses TRBV6-1 and TRBJ2-7; tentative D call: TRBD1 (6 bases). Deletions cut 3 bases from V and 5 bases from J, with 17 bases between. Germline loops: CDR1 MNHNS, CDR2 SASEGT. This CDR3 is 15 amino acids long. The CDR3 sequence is CASSEVSQGRDEQYF. In DNA, the CDR3 is TGTGCCAGCAGTGAGGTCTCCCAGGGGAGAGACGAGCAGTACTTC.